One and the same sample provided the 20 T cell receptor beta chains below, sequenced in a study of T cells in Graves' hyperthyroidism and ophthalmopathy. Researchers took RNA transcripts and amplified the TCR beta CDR3 regions from them. The HTBI primer set drove a first-round RT-PCR of the TCR CDR3. TCRdb re-called the multiplex PCR reads through MiXCR, storing one row per CDR3 protein. The sample includes about 610,000 distinct CDR3 sequences, roughly a sixth of them seen just once. Sample: blood. These receptors all come from a woman aged 40 to 50 with Graves' ophthalmopathy.

This clonotype occurred once. The J gene is TRBJ2-1, the V gene TRBV27; 11 positions match TRBD2. The CDR3 covers 16 residues. The J segment lost 3 bases and the V segment lost 2 bases, leaving 3 bases of the junction unmatched. Germline lookup yields CDR1 MNHEY and CDR2 SMNVEV (reference sequence). The CDR3 sequence: CASSLNGLAGYNEQFF. The CDR3 DNA is TGTGCCAGCAGTTTAAATGGACTAGCGGGCTACAATGAGCAGTTCTTC.

This clonotype was seen many times. The rearrangement uses TRBV2 and TRBJ2-7, with 10 bases fitting TRBD2. The CDR3 runs 16 residues. With V trimmed by 6 bases and J by 4 bases, 12 bases remained unmatched. The V gene's germline CDR1 is SNHLY and CDR2 FYNNEI. As DNA, the CDR3 is TGTGCCAGCAGGAATTTAGCGGGAGGAATAAGGTACGAGCAGTACTTC. Its protein is CASRNLAGGIRYEQYF. Drawing the rest from reference TRBV2 and TRBJ2-7, the complete variable domain is EPEVTQTPSHQVTQMGQEVILRCVPISNHLYFYWYRQILGQKVEFLVSFYNNEISEKSEIFDDQFSVERPDGSNFTLKIRSTKLEDSAMYFCASRNLAGGIRYEQYFGPGTRLTVT.

This clonotype showed up many times. The chain couples TRBV2 to TRBJ1-3; 10 bases map to TRBD1. Germline loops: CDR1 SNHLY, CDR2 FYNNEI. With 7 bases clipped from V and 0 bases from J, the junction kept 6 bases outside the gene matches. The CDR3 runs to 16 residues. The CDR3: CASTYRTGGSGNTIYF. The DNA for the CDR3 is TGTGCCAGCACCTATCGGACAGGGGGCTCTGGAAACACCATATATTTT.

This clonotype was counted at least ten times. The chain has TRBV7-2 and TRBJ2-7; the D gene is possibly TRBD2 (6 bases). The V end lost 0 bases, the J end lost 0 bases, and 6 bases lay between the germline ends. CDR3 length: 14 amino acids. Germline V gives CDR1 SGHTA, CDR2 FQGNSA. CDR3 sequence (DNA): TGTGCCAGCAGCTTAGCGGGGGGCTCCTACGAGCAGTACTTC. It translates to CASSLAGGSYEQYF.

This clonotype was detected only a few times. The rearrangement uses TRBV13 and TRBJ1-1, with D possibly TRBD1 on 5 matching bases. CDR1 is PRHDT and CDR2 is FYEKMQ in the germline V gene (reference sequence). The CDR3 has 11 amino acids. The V end was cut by 10 bases, the J end by 5 bases, with 11 bases between. CDR3 region: CAISWGTEAFF. DNA for the CDR3: TGTGCCATCAGTTGGGGGACTGAAGCTTTCTTT.

This clonotype was counted a single time. V gene TRBV6-5 combines with J gene TRBJ2-6; D is possibly TRBD1 (6 bases). There are 15 residues in the CDR3. The germline CDR1 and CDR2 sequences are MNHEY and SVGAGI. Trimming removed 4 bases from V and 3 bases from J, with 10 bases in between. In DNA form, the CDR3 reads TGTGCCAGCAGTTTCCAGGGGCATGGGGCCAACGTCCTGACTTTC. Protein sequence: CASSFQGHGANVLTF.

This clonotype was counted a few times. The rearrangement uses TRBV29-1 and TRBJ1-1; D gene ambiguous. CDR3 length: 14 amino acids. Germline V CDR1 and CDR2: SQVTM, ANQGSEA. V lost 3 bases and J lost 0, with 11 bases in between. CDR3 region: CSVERLGMNTEAFF. CDR3 sequence (DNA): TGCAGCGTTGAGCGGCTGGGTATGAACACTGAAGCTTTCTTT.

Only a few counts were recorded for this clonotype. The rearrangement links TRBV2 to TRBJ1-1; 7 bases align to TRBD1. The CDR3 extends over 15 amino acids. With V trimmed by 6 bases and J by 5 bases, 12 bases remained unmatched. Germline CDR1 SNHLY, CDR2 FYNNEI. CDR3 DNA: TGTGCCAGCAGGGAAACAGGGGCCCGGGGAACTGAAGCTTTCTTT. Translation: CASRETGARGTEAFF. The complete variable domain, with remaining parts taken from reference TRBV2 and TRBJ1-1, reads EPEVTQTPSHQVTQMGQEVILRCVPISNHLYFYWYRQILGQKVEFLVSFYNNEISEKSEIFDDQFSVERPDGSNFTLKIRSTKLEDSAMYFCASRETGARGTEAFFGQGTRLTVV.

Ten or more counts support this clonotype. The chain employs TRBV28 and TRBJ2-1; possibly TRBD1 for D (6 bases). Germline V lookup: CDR1 MDHEN, CDR2 SYDVKM. The ends were cut back, 5 bases at V and 7 bases at J, with 15 bases in the middle. This CDR3 is 14 amino acids long. CDR3 region: CASSTPLGQNEQFF. The CDR3 DNA reads as TGTGCCAGCAGTACCCCCCTAGGACAGAATGAGCAGTTCTTC.

The gene calls are TRBV27 and TRBJ2-2, with 10 positions matching TRBD2. V gave up 5 bases and J gave up 3 bases; unmatched junction bases: 6. Germline lookup yields CDR1 MNHEY and CDR2 SMNVEV (reference sequence). CDR3 length equals 16 residues. DNA for the CDR3: TGTGCCAGCAGTCCAGGGACTAGCGCCTACACCGGGGAGCTGTTTTTT. Its translation is CASSPGTSAYTGELFF.

This clonotype was observed many times. The chain uses TRBV30 and TRBJ1-2; D perhaps matches TRBD1 (6 bases). Trimming took 4 bases from V and 8 from J, leaving 23 bases between them. Germline assignment: CDR1 GTSNPN and CDR2 SVGIG (reference sequence). There are 15 residues in the CDR3. CDR3 nucleotides: TGTGCCTGGACCCCCCCGACCGACAGGCCGTCCGGCTACACCTTC. Protein sequence: CAWTPPTDRPSGYTF.

The V and J genes are TRBV5-1 and TRBJ1-1; D remains ambiguous. The CDR3 is made up of 14 amino acids. Trimming took 0 bases from V and 5 from J, leaving 11 bases between them. CDR1 and CDR2 from the germline V gene are SGHRS and YFSETQ. The chain's CDR3 is CASSLVLPGTEAFF. Here the CDR3 DNA reads TGCGCCAGCAGCTTGGTGCTCCCGGGGACTGAAGCTTTCTTT.

This clonotype was counted a few times. The V gene is TRBV5-1, the J gene TRBJ1-1; 10 bases fit TRBD1. With V trimmed by 2 bases and J by 4 bases, 2 bases remained unmatched. The CDR3 spans 14 residues. Per germline, CDR1 SGHRS and CDR2 YFSETQ. CDR3 in amino acids: CASSLWTGGTEAFF. The CDR3 nucleotides are TGCGCCAGCAGCTTATGGACAGGGGGCACTGAAGCTTTCTTT.

This clonotype showed up just a few times. The chain combines TRBV19 with TRBJ1-5; 7 bases match TRBD1. From germline, CDR1 is LNHDA and CDR2 SQIVND (reference sequence). This CDR3 comprises 16 residues. J lost 4 bases, V lost 3 bases, and 9 bases had no gene match. The chain's CDR3 is CASSIFSAGGNQPQHF. The CDR3 bases are TGTGCCAGTAGTATCTTCTCGGCAGGGGGAAATCAGCCCCAGCATTTT.

The chain carries TRBV11-2 and TRBJ1-3; no clear D gene. The CDR3 has 13 residues. The germline CDR1 and CDR2 sequences are SGHAT and FQNNGV. Trimming left V 5 bases short and J 3 bases short, with 8 bases between. In nucleotides, the CDR3 is TGTGCCAGCAGCCCGACGAATGGAAACACCATATATTTT. It encodes CASSPTNGNTIYF. Together with reference TRBV11-2 and TRBJ1-3, the CDR3 gives the full variable domain: EAGVAQSPRYKIIEKRQSVAFWCNPISGHATLYWYQQILGQGPKLLIQFQNNGVVDDSQLPKDRFSAERLKGVDSTLKIQPAKLEDSAVYLCASSPTNGNTIYFGEGSWLTVV.

This clonotype has more than one count but fewer than ten. This chain links TRBV20-1 with TRBJ2-7; 8 bases align to TRBD1. CDR1 DFQATT and CDR2 SNEGSKA come from the germline V gene (reference sequence). CDR3 length: 15 amino acids. The V gene end was trimmed by 0 bases and the J gene end by 2 bases; junction bases not matched to a gene: 6. CDR3 nucleotides: TGCAGTGCTAGAGATCTTGGGACAGGTCCCTACGAGCAGTACTTC. Protein: CSARDLGTGPYEQYF.

A few counts support this clonotype. The V and J genes are TRBV14 and TRBJ2-5, with D possibly TRBD1 on 5 matching bases. V lost 4 bases to trimming and J lost 7 bases, with 16 bases between them. CDR1 and CDR2 (germline): SGHDN, FVKESK. The CDR3 extends over 14 amino acids. CDR3 coding DNA: TGTGCCAGCAGCCTGAATGACAGAGGTCGGACCCAGTACTTC. This translates into CASSLNDRGRTQYF.

Notes on this clonotype: This may be a read error: a much more frequent sequence differs by one nucleotide. The CDR3 DNA reads TGTGCCAGCAGCCCCTATTCCTGGGGGGGTGAAGAACTGTTTTTT. This gives the protein CASSPYSWGGEELFF. V and J are TRBV3-1 and TRBJ1-4; tentative D call: TRBD1 (5 bases). This CDR3 contains 15 residues. CDR1 LGHDT and CDR2 YNNKEL come from the germline V gene (reference sequence).

This clonotype was recorded at least ten times. V usage is TRBV2 and J usage is TRBJ2-5, with D perhaps matching TRBD1 (6 bases). Germline CDR1 reads SNHLY; CDR2 reads FYNNEI. The CDR3 has 14 amino acids. V shed 3 bases and J shed 5 bases, with 13 bases lying between them. The CDR3: CASSDPGQGETQYF. The DNA of the CDR3 is TGTGCCAGCAGTGATCCTGGGCAGGGGGAGACCCAGTACTTC.

The chain links TRBV5-1 to TRBJ2-7; the match to TRBD1 covers 9 bases. Trimming cost V 3 bases and J 3 bases; bases outside gene matches: 7. The CDR3 has 15 amino acids. Per the germline V gene, CDR1 is SGHRS and CDR2 is YFSETQ. CDR3 protein: CASSSIGTGNYEQYF. CDR3 sequence (DNA): TGCGCCAGCAGCTCGATCGGGACAGGGAACTACGAGCAGTACTTC.